This record concerns one TCR beta chain sequence. No antigen is known for it. Germline V gene data show CDR1 as SGDLS and CDR2 as YYNGEE. V lost 0 bases and J 2 bases, leaving 18 bases between the germline ends. This CDR3 has 18 amino acids. This specimen belongs to a study of cytomegalovirus exposure and HLA in healthy donors. Study information: Early released data comprised tens of millions of unique TCRs from HLA-typed donors.

It was with 60 Vbeta and 13 Jbeta primers that the PCR ran. Assay used: immunoSEQ multiplex PCR; TCRdb lists only in-frame clones, some missing. The data hold approximately 150,000 clones, with 75% observed a single time. Study-level findings and limits: For TCR beta chains, V- and J-gene trimming was later linked to a missense DCLRE1C variant.

The V gene is TRBV9, the J gene TRBJ1-3; possibly TRBD1 for D (5 bases). Sequencing used PBMCs. The TCR sequence derives from a man between 18 and 29 years old in good health and CMV-seropositive. CDR3 nucleotides: TGTGCCAGCAGCGTAGGGCCCACAACAGGATTCACTGGAAACACCATATATTTT. Protein: CASSVGPTTGFTGNTIYF.